This T cell receptor beta chain was recorded in a study of T-cell memory formation after mild COVID-19. The study, taken as a whole, reports: Contracting CD4+ clones sat mainly in CM and EM; CD8+ in EMRA.

There are a few counts of this clonotype. Its antigen is unidentified. TCR alpha and TCR beta cDNA libraries carrying sample barcodes and UMIs were produced by 5'RACE using constant-segment primers. TCRdb called the 5' RACE reads again in MiXCR, with one record for every CDR3 protein. The sample has over 500,000 distinct CDR3 sequences, 17% seen once. CDR3 size: 16 residues. CDR1 is LGHDT and CDR2 is YNNKEL in the germline V gene (reference sequence). Trimming cost V 4 bases and J 1 base, with 15 bases left between them. The chain employs TRBV3-1 and TRBJ2-3; a possible D gene is TRBD1 (5 bases). The clonotype comes from an adult woman who had mild COVID-19 (a few samples of this study predate the infection). Cell type and time point are not known. Sequenced input: PBMCs or a T cell subset sorted from them (not recorded which). This CDR3 is CASSPPPTRGTDTQYF. For the CDR3, the DNA is TGTGCCAGCAGCCCCCCCCCTACCAGGGGCACAGATACGCAGTATTTT.